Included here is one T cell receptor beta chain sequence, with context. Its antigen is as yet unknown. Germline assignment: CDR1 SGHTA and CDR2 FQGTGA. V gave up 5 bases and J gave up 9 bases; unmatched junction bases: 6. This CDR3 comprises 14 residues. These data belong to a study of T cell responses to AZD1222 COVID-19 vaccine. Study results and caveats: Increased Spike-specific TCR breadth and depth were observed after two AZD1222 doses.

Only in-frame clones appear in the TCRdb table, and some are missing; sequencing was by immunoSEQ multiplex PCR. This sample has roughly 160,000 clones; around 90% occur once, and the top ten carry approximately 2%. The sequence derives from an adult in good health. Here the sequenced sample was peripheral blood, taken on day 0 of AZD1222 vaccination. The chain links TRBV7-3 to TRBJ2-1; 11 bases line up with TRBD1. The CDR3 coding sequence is TGTGCCAGCAGCCAAGGACAGGGGGCCTCTGAGCAGTTCTTC. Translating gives CASSQGQGASEQFF. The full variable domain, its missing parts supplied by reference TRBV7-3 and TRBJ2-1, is GAGVSQTPSNKVTEKGKYVELRCDPISGHTALYWYRQSLGQGPEFLIYFQGTGAADDSGLPNDRFFAVRPEGSVSTLKIQRTERGDSAVYLCASSQGQGASEQFFGPGTRLTVL.